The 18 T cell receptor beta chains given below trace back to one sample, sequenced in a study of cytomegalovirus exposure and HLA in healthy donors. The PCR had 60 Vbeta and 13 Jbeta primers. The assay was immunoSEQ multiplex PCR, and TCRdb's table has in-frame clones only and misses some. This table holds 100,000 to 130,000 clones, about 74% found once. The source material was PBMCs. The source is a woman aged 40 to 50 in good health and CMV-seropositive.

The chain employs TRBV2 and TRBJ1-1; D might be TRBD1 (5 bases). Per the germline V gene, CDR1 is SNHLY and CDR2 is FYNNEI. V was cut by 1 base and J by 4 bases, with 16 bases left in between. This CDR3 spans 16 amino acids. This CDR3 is CASSEVTVLTGTEAFF. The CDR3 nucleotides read TGTGCCAGCAGTGAAGTGACAGTGTTGACGGGCACTGAAGCTTTCTTT.

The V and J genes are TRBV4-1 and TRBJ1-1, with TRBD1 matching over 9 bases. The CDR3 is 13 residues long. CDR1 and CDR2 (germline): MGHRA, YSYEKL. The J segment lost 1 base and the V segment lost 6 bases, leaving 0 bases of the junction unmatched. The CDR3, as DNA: TGCGCCAGCAGGGACAGGGGGAACACTGAAGCTTTCTTT. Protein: CASRDRGNTEAFF.

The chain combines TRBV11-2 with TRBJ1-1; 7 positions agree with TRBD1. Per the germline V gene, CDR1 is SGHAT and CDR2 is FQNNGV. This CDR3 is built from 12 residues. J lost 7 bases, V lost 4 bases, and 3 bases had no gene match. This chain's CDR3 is CASSSRQGEAFF. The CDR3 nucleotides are TGTGCCAGCAGCTCCCGACAGGGTGAAGCTTTCTTT.

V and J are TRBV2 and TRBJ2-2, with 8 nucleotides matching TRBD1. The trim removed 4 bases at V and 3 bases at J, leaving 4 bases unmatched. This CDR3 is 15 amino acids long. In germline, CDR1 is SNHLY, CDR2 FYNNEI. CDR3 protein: CASSGQGTYTGELFF. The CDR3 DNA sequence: TGTGCCAGCAGTGGACAGGGGACATACACCGGGGAGCTGTTTTTT.

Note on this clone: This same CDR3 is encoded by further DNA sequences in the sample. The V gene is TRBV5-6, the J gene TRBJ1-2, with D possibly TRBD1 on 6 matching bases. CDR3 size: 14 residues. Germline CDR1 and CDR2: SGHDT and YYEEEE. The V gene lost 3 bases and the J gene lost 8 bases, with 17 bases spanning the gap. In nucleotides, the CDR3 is TGTGCCAGCAGCTCATTCAAGGACAGCCTCGGCTACACCTTC. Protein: CASSSFKDSLGYTF.

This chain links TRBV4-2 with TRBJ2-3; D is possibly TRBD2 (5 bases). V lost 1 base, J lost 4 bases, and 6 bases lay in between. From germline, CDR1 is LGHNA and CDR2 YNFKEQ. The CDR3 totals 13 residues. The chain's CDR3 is CASSQGRADTQYF. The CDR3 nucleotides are TGTGCCAGCAGCCAAGGGCGGGCAGATACGCAGTATTTT.

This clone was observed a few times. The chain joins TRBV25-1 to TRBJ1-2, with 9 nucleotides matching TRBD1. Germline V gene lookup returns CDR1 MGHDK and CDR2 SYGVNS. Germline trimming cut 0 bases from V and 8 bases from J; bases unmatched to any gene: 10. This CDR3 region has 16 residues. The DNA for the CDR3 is TGTGCCAGCAGTGAATACACAGGGGGCGCTTCTCTGGGCTACACCTTC. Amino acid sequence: CASSEYTGGASLGYTF.

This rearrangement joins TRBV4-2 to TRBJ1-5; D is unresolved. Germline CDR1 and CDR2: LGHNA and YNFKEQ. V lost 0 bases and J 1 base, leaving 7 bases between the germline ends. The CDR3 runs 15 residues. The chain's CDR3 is CASSQDPQSNQPQHF. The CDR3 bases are TGTGCCAGCAGCCAAGATCCTCAGAGCAATCAGCCCCAGCATTTT.

In nucleotides, the CDR3 is TGCGCCAGCACCTCTGACAGGGTCGGCGACGAGCAGTTCTTC. This codes for CASTSDRVGDEQFF. This chain links TRBV5-1 with TRBJ2-1; 7 positions agree with TRBD1. CDR1 is SGHRS, CDR2 YFSETQ, per germline. There are 14 residues in the CDR3. Trimming cost V 6 bases and J 10 bases; bases outside gene matches: 13.

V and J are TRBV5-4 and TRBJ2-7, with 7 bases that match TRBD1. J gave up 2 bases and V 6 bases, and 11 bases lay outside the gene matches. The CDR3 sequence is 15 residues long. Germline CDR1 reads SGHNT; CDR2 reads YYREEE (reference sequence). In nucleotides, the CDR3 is TGTGCCAGCACCCGCTCTGGACAGGCCCCCTACGAGCAGTACTTC. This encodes CASTRSGQAPYEQYF.

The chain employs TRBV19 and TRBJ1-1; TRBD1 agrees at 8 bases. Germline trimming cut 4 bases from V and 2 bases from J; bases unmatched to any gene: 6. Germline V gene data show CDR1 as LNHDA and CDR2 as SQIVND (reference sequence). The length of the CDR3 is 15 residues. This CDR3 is CASSTPPGGNTEAFF. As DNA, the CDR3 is TGTGCCAGTAGTACCCCCCCAGGGGGCAACACTGAAGCTTTCTTT.

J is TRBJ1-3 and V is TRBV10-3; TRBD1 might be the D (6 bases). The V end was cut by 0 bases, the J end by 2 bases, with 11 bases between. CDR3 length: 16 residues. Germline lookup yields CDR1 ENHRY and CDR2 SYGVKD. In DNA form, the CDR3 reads TGTGCCATCAGTGAGTCGGGGGGGCGCGCTGGAAACACCATATATTTT. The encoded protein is CAISESGGRAGNTIYF.

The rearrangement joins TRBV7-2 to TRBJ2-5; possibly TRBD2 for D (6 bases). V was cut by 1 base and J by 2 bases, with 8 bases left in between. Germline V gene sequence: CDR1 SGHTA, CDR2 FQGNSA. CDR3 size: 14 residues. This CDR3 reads CASSLVGGQETQYF. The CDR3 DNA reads TGTGCCAGCAGCTTAGTCGGGGGTCAAGAGACCCAGTACTTC.

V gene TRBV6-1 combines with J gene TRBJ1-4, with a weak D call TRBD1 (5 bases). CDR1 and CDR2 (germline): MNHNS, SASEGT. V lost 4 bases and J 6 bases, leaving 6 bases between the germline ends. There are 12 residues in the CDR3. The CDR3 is CASSVGDEKLFF. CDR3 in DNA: TGTGCCAGCAGTGTAGGGGATGAAAAACTGTTTTTT.

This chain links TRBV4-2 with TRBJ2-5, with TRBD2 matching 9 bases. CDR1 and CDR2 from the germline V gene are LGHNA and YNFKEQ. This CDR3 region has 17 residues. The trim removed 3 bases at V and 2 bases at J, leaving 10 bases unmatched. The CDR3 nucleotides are TGTGCCAGCAGCCAGCACCCTACGGCGGGGGGGCAAGAGACCCAGTACTTC. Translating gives CASSQHPTAGGQETQYF.

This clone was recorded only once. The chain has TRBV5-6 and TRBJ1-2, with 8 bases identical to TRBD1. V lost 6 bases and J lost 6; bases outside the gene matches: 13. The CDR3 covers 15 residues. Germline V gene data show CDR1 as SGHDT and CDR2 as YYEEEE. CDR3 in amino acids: CASNPGAGQGNGYTF. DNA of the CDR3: TGTGCCAGCAACCCGGGGGCAGGACAGGGCAATGGCTACACCTTC.

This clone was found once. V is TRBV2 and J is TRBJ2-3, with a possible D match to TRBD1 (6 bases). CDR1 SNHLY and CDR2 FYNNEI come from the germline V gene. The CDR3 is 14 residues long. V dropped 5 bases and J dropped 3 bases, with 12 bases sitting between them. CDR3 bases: TGTGCCAGCAGTCTACAGGGTCAGACAGATACGCAGTATTTT. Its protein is CASSLQGQTDTQYF.

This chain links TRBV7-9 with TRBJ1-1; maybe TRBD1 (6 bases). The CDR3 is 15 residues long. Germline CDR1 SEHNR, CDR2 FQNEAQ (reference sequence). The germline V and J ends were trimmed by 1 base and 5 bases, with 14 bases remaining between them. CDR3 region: CASSLEGRGGTEAFF. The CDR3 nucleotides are TGTGCCAGCAGCTTAGAGGGCAGGGGAGGGACTGAAGCTTTCTTT.